The source of this T cell receptor (beta chain) is a study of T cell repertoires in cytomegalovirus infection. About the research overall: Both CMV infection and a matching HLA type were indicated by public TCR beta signatures. The study's findings and limits: The cumulative frequency of public TCR beta families identified carriers of CMV plus the relevant HLA. HLA-C-restricted CMV-specific TCR beta clonotypes were dominant in the ex vivo response.

This clonotype was counted at least ten times. The antigen is undetermined. TCRdb reprocessed the reads via MiXCR and lists one record per CDR3 protein. Of about 320,000 distinct CDR3 sequences in the sample, 9.5% were seen once. After removal of 5 bases from V and 5 bases from J, the junction contained 7 bases not matched to a gene. The CDR3 consists of 14 residues. The germline V gene has CDR1 SGHTA and CDR2 FQGNSA. V and J are TRBV7-2 and TRBJ2-5; 8 bases are shared with TRBD1. The receptor comes from a human donor in good health (CMV status not recorded). Some clones in this sample may be carry-over from other donors' samples. Specimen: PBMCs. The CDR3 reads CASSRRGPVETQYF. The CDR3 region has the DNA TGTGCCAGCAGCCGCAGGGGGCCGGTCGAGACCCAGTACTTC.